The rows below give T cell receptor beta chains drawn from one sample of a study. Each CDR3 protein gets one entry after TCRdb re-called the 5' RACE reads with MiXCR. This sample has over 25,000 distinct CDR3 sequences, with about a quarter found just once. The sequenced sample was tumor-infiltrating Tregs sorted from the breast tumor. Source of these receptors: a female donor with breast cancer. Each CDR3 is given with its conserved first and last residue. D genes are given only for firm matches. Not all rows give a size; the values are once, few, many and, for expanded clones, a class.

TRBJ1-6 | TRBV20-1 | TRBD1 | NA | CSARATGGMYSPLHF
TRBJ2-7 | TRBV27 | NA | many | CASSLLGVGEQYF
TRBJ1-5 | TRBV20-1 | TRBD1 | NA | CSAVKGTGELDQPQHF
TRBJ2-1 | TRBV4-1 | TRBD1 | few | CASSQANMGTGGSEQFF
TRBJ2-1 | TRBV5-1 | NA | many | CASTGVQYNEQFF
TRBJ2-5 | TRBV4-1 | NA | many | CASSQAPRQETQYF
TRBJ2-7 | TRBV5-4 | TRBD2 | NA | CASSPSPGLGRYEQYF
TRBJ2-1 | TRBV6-1 | NA | many | CASRTSFRGSYNEQFF
TRBJ2-2 | TRBV20-1 | NA | NA | CSARDGRVSSNTGELFF
TRBJ2-7 | TRBV15 | NA | many | CATSRDRTYEQYF
TRBJ1-1 | TRBV11-1 | TRBD1 | once | CASSPTQGLLEAFF
TRBJ2-1 | TRBV4-1 | TRBD2 | many | CASSQEGFLAASPRDEQFF
TRBJ2-6 | TRBV10-2 | TRBD1 | many | CASTGQYLSGANVLTF
TRBJ2-1 | TRBV5-1 | TRBD2 | few | CASSLAALAGGGNEQFF
TRBJ1-3 | TRBV15 | TRBD1 | few | CATSDGQGARNTIYF
TRBJ1-3 | TRBV7-9 | NA | many | CASSHRPQGISGNTIYF
TRBJ1-1 | TRBV6-5 | NA | NA | CASIARGHNEAFF
TRBJ1-5 | TRBV24-1 | NA | many | CATSELGNQPQHF
TRBJ1-5 | TRBV6-5 | NA | few | CASRPMTGLRPQHF
TRBJ1-5 | TRBV15 | NA | NA | CATSGGDQPQHF
TRBJ1-1 | TRBV6-1 | TRBD1 | many | CASSLGQMNTEAFF
TRBJ2-7 | TRBV25-1 | NA | many | CASSARGSYEQYF
TRBJ1-5 | TRBV6-1 | NA | NA | CASSVVPTSSDGPQHF
TRBJ2-7 | TRBV6-5 | TRBD2 | many | CASSKSGSRTYEQYF
TRBJ2-7 | TRBV2 | NA | few | CASTGFPYEQYF
TRBJ2-2 | TRBV6-1 | NA | many | CASSEVRANTGELFF
TRBJ2-1 | TRBV12-3/TRBV12-4 | TRBD2 | NA | CASSAWGGVNPYEQFF
TRBJ1-2 | TRBV12-5 | NA | NA | CASGLTGMPNYGYTF
TRBJ2-5 | TRBV5-1 | NA | many | CASSLDVETQYF
TRBJ1-3 | TRBV15 | TRBD1 | many | CATSDGQGTRNTIYF
TRBJ1-2 | TRBV5-4 | NA | many | CASSLNPGTNYGYTF
TRBJ1-1 | TRBV30 | NA | many | CAWSAYVKDTEAFF
TRBJ1-2 | TRBV6-6 | NA | NA | CASSYATDRLSYTF
TRBJ2-1 | TRBV5-5 | TRBD2 | few | CASSPRTSGRVEQFF
TRBJ2-6 | TRBV6-1 | NA | few | CASSEDLSGANVLAF
TRBJ2-2 | TRBV7-3 | NA | medium-sized | CASSPDRTAGELFF
TRBJ1-6 | TRBV6-1 | TRBD1 | NA | CASSELGTGSYNSPLHF
TRBJ2-1 | TRBV5-1 | TRBD1 | many | CASSEQGYNEQFF